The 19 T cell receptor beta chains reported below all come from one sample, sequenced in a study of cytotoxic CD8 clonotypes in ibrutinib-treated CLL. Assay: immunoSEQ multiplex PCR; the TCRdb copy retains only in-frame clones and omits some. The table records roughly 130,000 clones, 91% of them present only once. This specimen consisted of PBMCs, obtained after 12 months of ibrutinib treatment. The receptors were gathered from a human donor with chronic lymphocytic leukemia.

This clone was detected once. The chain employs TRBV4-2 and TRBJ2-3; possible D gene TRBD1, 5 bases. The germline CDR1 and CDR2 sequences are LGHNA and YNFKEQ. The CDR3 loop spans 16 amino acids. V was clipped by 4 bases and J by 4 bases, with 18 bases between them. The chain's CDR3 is CASSPRSGIGPDTQYF. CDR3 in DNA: TGTGCCAGCAGCCCCCGATCAGGGATCGGGCCAGATACGCAGTATTTT.

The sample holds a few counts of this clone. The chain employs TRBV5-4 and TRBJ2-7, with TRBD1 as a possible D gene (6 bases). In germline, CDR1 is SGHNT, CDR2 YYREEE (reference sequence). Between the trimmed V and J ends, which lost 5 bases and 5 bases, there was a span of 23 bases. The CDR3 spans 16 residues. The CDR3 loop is CASSDKTGFPPDEQYF. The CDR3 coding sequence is TGTGCCAGCAGTGATAAAACAGGGTTCCCCCCCGACGAGCAGTACTTC.

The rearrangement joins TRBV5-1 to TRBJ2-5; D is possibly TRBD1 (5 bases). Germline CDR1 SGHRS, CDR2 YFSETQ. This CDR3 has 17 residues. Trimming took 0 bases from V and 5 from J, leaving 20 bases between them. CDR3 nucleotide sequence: TGCGCCAGCAGCTTGGAAGGACGAAAGACAGCCGCGGAGACCCAGTACTTC. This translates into CASSLEGRKTAAETQYF. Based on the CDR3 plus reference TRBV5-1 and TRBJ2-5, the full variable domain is KAGVTQTPRYLIKTRGQQVTLSCSPISGHRSVSWYQQTPGQGLQFLFEYFSETQRNKGNFPGRFSGRQFSNSRSEMNVSTLELGDSALYLCASSLEGRKTAAETQYFGPGTRLLVL.

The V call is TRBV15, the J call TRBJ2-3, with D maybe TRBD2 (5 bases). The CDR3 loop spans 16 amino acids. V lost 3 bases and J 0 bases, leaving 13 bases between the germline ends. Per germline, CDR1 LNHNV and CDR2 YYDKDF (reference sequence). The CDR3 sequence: CATSSLEGRSTDTQYF. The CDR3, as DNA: TGTGCCACCAGCAGCCTCGAGGGCCGGAGCACAGATACGCAGTATTTT.

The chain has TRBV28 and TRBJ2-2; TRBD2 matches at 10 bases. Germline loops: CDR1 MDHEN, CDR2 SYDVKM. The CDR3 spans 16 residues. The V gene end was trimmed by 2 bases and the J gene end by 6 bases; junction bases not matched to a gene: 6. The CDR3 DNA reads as TGTGCCAGCAGTTTAATGGCTAGCGGGAGAGCCGGGGAGCTGTTTTTT. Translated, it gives CASSLMASGRAGELFF.

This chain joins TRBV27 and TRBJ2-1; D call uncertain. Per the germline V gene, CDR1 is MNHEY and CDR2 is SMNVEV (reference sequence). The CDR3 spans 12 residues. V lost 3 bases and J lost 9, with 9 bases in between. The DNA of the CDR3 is TGTGCCAGCAGTTTCATAATCGGTGAGCAGTTCTTC. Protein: CASSFIIGEQFF.

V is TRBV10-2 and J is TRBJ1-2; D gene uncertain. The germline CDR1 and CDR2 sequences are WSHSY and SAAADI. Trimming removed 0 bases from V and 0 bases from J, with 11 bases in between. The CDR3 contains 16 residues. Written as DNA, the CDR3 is TGCGCCAGCAGTGAGTCGTATCAGCTTACTAACTATGGCTACACCTTC. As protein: CASSESYQLTNYGYTF.

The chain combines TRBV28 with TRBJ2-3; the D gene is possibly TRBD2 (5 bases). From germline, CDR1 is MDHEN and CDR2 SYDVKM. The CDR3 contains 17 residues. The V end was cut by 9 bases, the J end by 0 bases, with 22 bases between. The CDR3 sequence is CASQTSGWKRSTDTQYF. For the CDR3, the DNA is TGTGCCAGTCAAACATCGGGCTGGAAGCGGAGCACAGATACGCAGTATTTT.

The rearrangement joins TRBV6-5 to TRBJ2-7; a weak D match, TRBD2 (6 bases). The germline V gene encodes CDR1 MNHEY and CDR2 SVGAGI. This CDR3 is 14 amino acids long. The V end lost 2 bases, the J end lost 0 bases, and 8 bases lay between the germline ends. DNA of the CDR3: TGTGCCAGCAGTTACAGCGGGCCCTCCTACGAGCAGTACTTC. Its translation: CASSYSGPSYEQYF.

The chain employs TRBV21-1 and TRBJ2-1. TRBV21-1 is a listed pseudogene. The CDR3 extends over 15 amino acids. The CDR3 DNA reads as TGTGCCAGCAGCAAAGGGGGACCAGATTACAATGAGCAGTTCTTC. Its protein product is CASSKGGPDYNEQFF.

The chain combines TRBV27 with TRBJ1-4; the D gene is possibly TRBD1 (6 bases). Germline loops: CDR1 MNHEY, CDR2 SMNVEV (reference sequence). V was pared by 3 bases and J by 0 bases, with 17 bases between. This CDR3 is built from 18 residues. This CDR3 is CASSFMPHGQPTNEKLFF. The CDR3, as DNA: TGTGCCAGCAGTTTCATGCCCCACGGACAGCCAACTAATGAAAAACTGTTTTTT.

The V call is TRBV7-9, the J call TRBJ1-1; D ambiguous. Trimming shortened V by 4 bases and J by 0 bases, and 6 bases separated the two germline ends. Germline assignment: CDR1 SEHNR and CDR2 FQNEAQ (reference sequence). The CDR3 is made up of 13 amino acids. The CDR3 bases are TGTGCCAGCAGCTCAGAGTTGAACACTGAAGCTTTCTTT. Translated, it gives CASSSELNTEAFF.

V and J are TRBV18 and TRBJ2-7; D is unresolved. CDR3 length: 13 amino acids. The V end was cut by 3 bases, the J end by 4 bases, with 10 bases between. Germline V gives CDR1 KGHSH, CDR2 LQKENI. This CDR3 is CASSPERLYEQYF. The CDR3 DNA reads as TGTGCCAGCTCACCGGAGAGACTGTACGAGCAGTACTTC.

CDR3 DNA: TGCGCCAGCAGCTTGGGAAACACCGGGACGCAGTATAAACCGGGACTAGACTTGGATGAGCTGTTTTTT. This translates into CASSLGNTGTQYKPGLDLDELFF. The chain couples TRBV5-1 to TRBJ2-2; TRBD2 agrees at 8 bases. J gave up 11 bases and V 0 bases, and 33 bases lay outside the gene matches. This CDR3 region has 23 residues. In germline, CDR1 is SGHRS, CDR2 YFSETQ.

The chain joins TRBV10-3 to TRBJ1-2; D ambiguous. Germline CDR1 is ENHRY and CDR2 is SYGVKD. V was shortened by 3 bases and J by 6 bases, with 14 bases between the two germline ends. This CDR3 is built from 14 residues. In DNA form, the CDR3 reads TGTGCCATCAGTGATCCGGGAGCACCGCATGGCTACACCTTC. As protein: CAISDPGAPHGYTF.

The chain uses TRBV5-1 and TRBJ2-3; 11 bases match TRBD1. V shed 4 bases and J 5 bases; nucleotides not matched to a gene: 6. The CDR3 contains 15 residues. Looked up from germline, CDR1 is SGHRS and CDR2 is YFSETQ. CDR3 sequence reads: CASSPTGQGEDTQYF. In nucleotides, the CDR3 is TGCGCCAGCAGCCCAACGGGACAGGGGGAAGATACGCAGTATTTT.

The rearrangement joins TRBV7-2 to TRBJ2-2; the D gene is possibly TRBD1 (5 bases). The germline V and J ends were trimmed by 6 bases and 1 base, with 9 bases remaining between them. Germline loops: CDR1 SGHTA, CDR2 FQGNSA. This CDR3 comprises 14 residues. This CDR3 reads CASRSRGNTGELFF. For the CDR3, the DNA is TGTGCCAGCAGGTCTAGGGGGAACACCGGGGAGCTGTTTTTT.

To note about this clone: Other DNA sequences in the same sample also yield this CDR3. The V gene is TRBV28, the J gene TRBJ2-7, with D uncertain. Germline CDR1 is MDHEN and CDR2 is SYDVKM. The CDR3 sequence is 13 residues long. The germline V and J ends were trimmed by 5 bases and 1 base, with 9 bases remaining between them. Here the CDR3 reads CASSIHRSYEQYF. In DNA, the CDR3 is TGTGCCAGCAGTATCCACCGATCCTACGAGCAGTACTTC. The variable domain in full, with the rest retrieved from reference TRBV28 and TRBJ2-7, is DVKVTQSSRYLVKRTGEKVFLECVQDMDHENMFWYRQDPGLGLRLIYFSYDVKMKEKGDIPEGYSVSREKKERFSLILESASTNQTSMYLCASSIHRSYEQYFGPGTRLTVT.

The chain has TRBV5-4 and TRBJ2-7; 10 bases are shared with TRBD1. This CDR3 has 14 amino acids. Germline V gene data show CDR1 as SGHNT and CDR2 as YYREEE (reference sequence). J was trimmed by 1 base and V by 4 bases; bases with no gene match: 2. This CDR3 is CASSPGQGSYEQYF. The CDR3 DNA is TGTGCCAGCAGCCCGGGACAGGGGTCCTACGAGCAGTACTTC.